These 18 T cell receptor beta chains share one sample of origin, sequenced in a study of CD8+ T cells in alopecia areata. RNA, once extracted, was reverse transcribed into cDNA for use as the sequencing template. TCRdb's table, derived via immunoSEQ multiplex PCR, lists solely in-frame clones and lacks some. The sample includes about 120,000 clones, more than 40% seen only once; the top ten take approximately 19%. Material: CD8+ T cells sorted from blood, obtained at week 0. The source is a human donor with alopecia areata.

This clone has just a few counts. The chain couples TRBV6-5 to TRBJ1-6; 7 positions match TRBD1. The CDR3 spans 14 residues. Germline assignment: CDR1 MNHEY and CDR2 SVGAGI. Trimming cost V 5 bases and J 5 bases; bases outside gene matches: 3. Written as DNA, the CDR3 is TGTGCCAGCAGTGACGGGACAGATAATTCACCCCTCCACTTT. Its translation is CASSDGTDNSPLHF.

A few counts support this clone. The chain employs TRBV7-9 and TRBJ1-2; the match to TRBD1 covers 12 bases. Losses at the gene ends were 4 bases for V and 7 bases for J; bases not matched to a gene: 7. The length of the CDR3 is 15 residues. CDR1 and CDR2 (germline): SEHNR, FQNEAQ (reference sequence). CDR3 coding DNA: TGTGCCAGCAGCTCACCCGGGACAGGGGGCTTTGGCTACACCTTC. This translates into CASSSPGTGGFGYTF.

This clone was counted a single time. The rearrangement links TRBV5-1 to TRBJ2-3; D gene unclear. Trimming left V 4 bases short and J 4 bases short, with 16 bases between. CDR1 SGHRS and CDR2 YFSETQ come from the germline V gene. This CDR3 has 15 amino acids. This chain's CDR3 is CASSPTSAGADTQYF. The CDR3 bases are TGCGCCAGCAGCCCGACAAGCGCCGGCGCAGATACGCAGTATTTT.

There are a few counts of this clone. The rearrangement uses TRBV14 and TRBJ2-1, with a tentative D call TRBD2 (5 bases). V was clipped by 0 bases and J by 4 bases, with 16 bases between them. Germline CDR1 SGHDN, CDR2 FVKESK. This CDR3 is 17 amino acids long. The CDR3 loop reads CASSQDHKTEAYNEQFF. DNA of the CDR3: TGTGCCAGCAGCCAAGATCATAAGACGGAGGCTTACAATGAGCAGTTCTTC.

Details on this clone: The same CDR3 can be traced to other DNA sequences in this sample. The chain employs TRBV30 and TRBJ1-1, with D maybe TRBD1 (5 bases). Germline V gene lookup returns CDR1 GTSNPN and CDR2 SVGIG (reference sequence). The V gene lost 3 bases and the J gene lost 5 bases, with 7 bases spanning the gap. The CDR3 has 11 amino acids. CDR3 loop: CAWRGRTEAFF. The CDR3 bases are TGTGCCTGGAGGGGGCGGACTGAAGCTTTCTTT.

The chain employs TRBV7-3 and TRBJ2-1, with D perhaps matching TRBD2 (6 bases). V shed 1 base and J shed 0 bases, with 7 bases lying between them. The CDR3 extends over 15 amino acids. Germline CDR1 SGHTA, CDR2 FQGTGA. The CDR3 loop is CASSLSGVSYNEQFF. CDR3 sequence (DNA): TGTGCCAGCAGCTTAAGCGGGGTCTCCTACAATGAGCAGTTCTTC.

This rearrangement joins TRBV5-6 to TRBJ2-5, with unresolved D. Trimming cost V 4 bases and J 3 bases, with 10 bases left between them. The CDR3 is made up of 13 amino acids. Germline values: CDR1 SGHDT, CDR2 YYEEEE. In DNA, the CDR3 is TGTGCCAGCAGCCCGCCCCTGGAAGAGACCCAGTACTTC. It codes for CASSPPLEETQYF.

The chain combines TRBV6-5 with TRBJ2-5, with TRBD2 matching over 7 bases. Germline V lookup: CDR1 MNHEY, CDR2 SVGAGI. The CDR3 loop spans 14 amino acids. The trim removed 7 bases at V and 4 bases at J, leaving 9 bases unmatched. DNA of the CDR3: TGTGCCAGCAATCCCAGGTGGGGGGGAGAGACCCAGTACTTC. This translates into CASNPRWGGETQYF.

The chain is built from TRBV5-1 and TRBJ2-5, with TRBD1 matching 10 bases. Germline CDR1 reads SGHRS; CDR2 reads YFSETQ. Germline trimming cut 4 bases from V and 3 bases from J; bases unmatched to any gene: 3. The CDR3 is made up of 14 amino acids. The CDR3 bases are TGCGCCAGCAGCACAGGGACAGGGGAAGAGACCCAGTACTTC. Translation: CASSTGTGEETQYF.

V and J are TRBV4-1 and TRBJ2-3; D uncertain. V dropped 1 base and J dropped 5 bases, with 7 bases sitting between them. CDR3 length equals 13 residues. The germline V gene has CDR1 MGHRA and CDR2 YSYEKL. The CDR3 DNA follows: TGCGCCAGCAGCCAAGCCCCCCTAGATACGCAGTATTTT. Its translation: CASSQAPLDTQYF.

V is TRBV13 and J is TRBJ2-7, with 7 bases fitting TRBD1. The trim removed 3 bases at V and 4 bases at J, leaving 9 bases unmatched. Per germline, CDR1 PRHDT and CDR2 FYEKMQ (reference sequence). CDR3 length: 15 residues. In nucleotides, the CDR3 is TGTGCCAGCAGCTTCACCTCGACAGGGATGTACGAGCAGTACTTC. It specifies CASSFTSTGMYEQYF.

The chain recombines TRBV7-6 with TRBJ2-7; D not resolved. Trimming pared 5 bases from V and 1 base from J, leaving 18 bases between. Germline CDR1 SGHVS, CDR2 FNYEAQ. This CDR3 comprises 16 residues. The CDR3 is CASSPGPLHFSYEQYF. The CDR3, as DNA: TGTGCCAGCAGCCCAGGACCGTTACACTTTTCCTACGAGCAGTACTTC.

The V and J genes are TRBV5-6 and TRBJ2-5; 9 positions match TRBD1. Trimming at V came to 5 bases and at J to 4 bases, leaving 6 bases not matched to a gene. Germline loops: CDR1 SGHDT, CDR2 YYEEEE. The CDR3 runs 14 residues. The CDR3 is CASSYGDRAETQYF. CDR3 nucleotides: TGTGCCAGCAGTTACGGGGACAGGGCAGAGACCCAGTACTTC.

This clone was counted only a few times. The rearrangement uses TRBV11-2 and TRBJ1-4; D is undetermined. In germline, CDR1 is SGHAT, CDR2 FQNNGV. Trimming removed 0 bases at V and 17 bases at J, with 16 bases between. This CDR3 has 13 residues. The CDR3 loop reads CASSLDTIGYPFF. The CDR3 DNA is TGTGCCAGCAGCTTAGACACGATCGGCTATCCATTTTTT.

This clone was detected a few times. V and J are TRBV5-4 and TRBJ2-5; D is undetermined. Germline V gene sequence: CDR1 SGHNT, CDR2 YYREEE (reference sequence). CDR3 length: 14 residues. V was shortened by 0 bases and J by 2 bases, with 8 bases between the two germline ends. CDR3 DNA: TGTGCCAGCAGCTTGGACGACGATCAAGAGACCCAGTACTTC. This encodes CASSLDDDQETQYF.

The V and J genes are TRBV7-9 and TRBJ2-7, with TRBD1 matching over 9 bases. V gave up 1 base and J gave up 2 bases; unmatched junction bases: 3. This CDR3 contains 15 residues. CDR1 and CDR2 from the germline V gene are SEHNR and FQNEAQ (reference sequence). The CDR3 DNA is TGTGCCAGCAGCTTAGAGACAGGGGGTACCTACGAGCAGTACTTC. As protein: CASSLETGGTYEQYF.

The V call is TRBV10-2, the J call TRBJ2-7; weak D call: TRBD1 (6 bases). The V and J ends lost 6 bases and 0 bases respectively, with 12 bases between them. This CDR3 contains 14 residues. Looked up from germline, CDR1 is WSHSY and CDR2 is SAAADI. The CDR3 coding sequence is TGCGCCAGCAGCTGGACAGACAGCTCCTACGAGCAGTACTTC. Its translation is CASSWTDSSYEQYF.

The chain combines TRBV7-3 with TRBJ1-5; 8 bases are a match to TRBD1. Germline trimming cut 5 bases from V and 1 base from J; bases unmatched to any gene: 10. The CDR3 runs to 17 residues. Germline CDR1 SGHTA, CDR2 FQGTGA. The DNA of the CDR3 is TGTGCCAGCAGCCCATTGACAGGGGATGAAAGCAATCAGCCCCAGCATTTT. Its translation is CASSPLTGDESNQPQHF.